One and the same sample provided the 6 T cell receptor beta chains below, sequenced in a study of T-cell reconstitution after alpha-beta-depleted transplantation in children. As it was prepared, the TCRbeta library received unique molecular identifiers. TCRdb reprocessed the PCR reads via MiXCR and lists one record per CDR3 protein. The sample comprises around 400,000 distinct CDR3 sequences, about a tenth of which are singletons, and roughly 6% rests with the top ten. Material: PBMCs from the stem cell graft donor, obtained from the stem cell graft. Receptor source: a human donor who donated a stem cell graft to a child with acute myeloid leukemia.

This clonotype was picked up a small number of times. The CDR3, as DNA: TGTGCCAGCGCGAACCTAGGCTTTATTACTGAAGCTTTCTTT. It yields the protein CASANLGFITEAFF. The chain combines TRBV6-1 with TRBJ1-1; no clear D gene. The CDR3 sequence is 14 residues long. In germline, CDR1 is MNHNS, CDR2 SASEGT. V gave up 8 bases and J gave up 5 bases, with 18 bases separating them.

This clonotype appeared a few times. The chain uses TRBV20-1 and TRBJ2-3, with 8 nucleotides matching TRBD2. This CDR3 spans 16 amino acids. Trimming cost V 5 bases and J 3 bases; bases outside gene matches: 13. Germline CDR1 is DFQATT and CDR2 is SNEGSKA (reference sequence). This CDR3 is CSARAGGQGGTDTQYF. The DNA for the CDR3 is TGCAGTGCTCGGGCGGGAGGTCAGGGTGGTACAGATACGCAGTATTTT.

V usage is TRBV30 and J usage is TRBJ1-5; D is perhaps TRBD1 (5 bases). V was pared by 2 bases and J by 3 bases, with 14 bases between. The CDR3 runs to 15 residues. CDR1 is GTSNPN, CDR2 SVGIG, per germline (reference sequence). CDR3 sequence (DNA): TGTGCCTGGAGTAACCCCCGACAGTCCAATCAGCCCCAGCATTTT. Residues: CAWSNPRQSNQPQHF.

This clonotype appeared many times. The chain's CDR3 is CASRIGDEQFF. DNA of the CDR3: TGTGCCAGCAGAATAGGAGATGAGCAGTTCTTC. The V and J genes are TRBV7-2 and TRBJ2-1; no firm D call. There are 11 residues in the CDR3. Germline V lookup: CDR1 SGHTA, CDR2 FQGNSA. Trimming shortened V by 6 bases and J by 8 bases, and 8 bases separated the two germline ends.

This clonotype was recorded many times. The chain is built from TRBV12-3 or TRBV12-4 and TRBJ2-3, with TRBD2 matching 11 bases. The length of the CDR3 is 18 residues. Trimming took 3 bases from V and 7 from J; bases not matched to a gene: 15. CDR3 DNA sequence: TGTGCCAGCAGTTTGATAAGACTAGCGGGGTTGCTTATAAATACGCAGTATTTT. Residues: CASSLIRLAGLLINTQYF.

V and J are TRBV2 and TRBJ2-7; TRBD2 matches at 12 bases. The CDR3 runs to 15 residues. Germline assignment: CDR1 SNHLY and CDR2 FYNNEI. The trim removed 6 bases at V and 3 bases at J, leaving 6 bases unmatched. In DNA form, the CDR3 reads TGTGCCAGCAGCGCGACTAGCGGGAGCGTCTACGAGCAGTACTTC. Encoded protein: CASSATSGSVYEQYF. Combining the CDR3 with reference TRBV2 and TRBJ2-7 gives the whole variable domain EPEVTQTPSHQVTQMGQEVILRCVPISNHLYFYWYRQILGQKVEFLVSFYNNEISEKSEIFDDQFSVERPDGSNFTLKIRSTKLEDSAMYFCASSATSGSVYEQYFGPGTRLTVT.